This T cell receptor beta chain was sequenced during a study of blood T cells in healthy people across ages. Each donor was a healthy Caucasian individual from Russia, aged about 6 to 95. This CDR3 is built from 14 residues. Germline V CDR1 and CDR2: SGHRS, YFSETQ. A second PCR of roughly 7 to 11 cycles used a sample-barcoded 5' primer and a J-beta primer mix. TCRdb re-called the 5' RACE reads through MiXCR, storing one row per CDR3 protein. The profile shows 650,000 to 700,000 distinct CDR3 sequences, under 65% of them singletons. V and J are TRBV5-1 and TRBJ2-1, with 8 bases identical to TRBD2. The J call is uncertain, as TRBJ2-7 better fits the DNA end. This receptor was obtained from an elderly woman in good health. Sequences were obtained from blood. DNA for the CDR3: TGCGCCAGCAGCCAAGCCGGGGGACTAGAAGAGCAGTACTTC. Translated, it gives CASSQAGGLEEQYF.